This TCR beta chain derives from a study of regulatory T cells in long-lasting Graves disease. This clonotype occurred many times. The antigen is undetermined. Germline V CDR1 and CDR2: SQVTM, ANQGSEA. V was trimmed by 6 bases and J by 8 bases, leaving 14 bases between them. The length of the CDR3 is 12 residues. According to the study, TCR beta libraries were built with iRepertoire HTBI primers and CDR3-region Arm-PCR. TCRdb re-called the multiplex PCR reads with MiXCR, one entry per CDR3 protein. The sample lists roughly 500,000 distinct CDR3 sequences, approximately 12% occurring once. The time point: newly diagnosed GD, antithyroid drugs for less than 3 months. Researchers made the TCR library from RNA that was extracted from PBMCs. The study's findings and limits: Favored usage of TRBV28, TRBJ1-2 and TRBJ2-5 was recorded in persistent disease.

In addition, the sample was reused for a study of T cells in Graves' hyperthyroidism and ophthalmopathy. As reported in that work: Exclusion of a patient resulted from uncontrolled infection, other autoimmune disease, pregnancy or lactation. Primed by the HTBI set, a first-round RT-PCR was run on the TCR CDR3.

The clonotype comes from a man aged 25 to 45 with Graves disease. This chain links TRBV29-1 with TRBJ2-1, with a tentative D call TRBD2 (6 bases). This sample comprised peripheral blood mononuclear cells (PBMCs), obtained at new diagnosis, from a patient treated with antithyroid drugs. CDR3 residues: CSVGLPFDEQFF. The DNA for the CDR3 is TGCAGCGTCGGACTACCTTTTGATGAGCAGTTCTTC.